This TCR beta chain appears in the sequencing data of a study of regulatory T cells in long-lasting Graves disease. Looking at the study overall: The term persistent Graves' disease signified upward of 5 years on antithyroid drugs with positive TSH receptor antibodies. Overall study results and limits: Favoring TRBV28, TRBJ1-2 and TRBJ2-5 was a feature seen in persistent disease. Persistent patients had a count of shared public clonotypes (around 2,700) that exceeded that of new patients (approximately 1,000).

The germline gives CDR1 MNHNS, CDR2 SASEGT. The junction had 10 bases not matched to a gene; V was cut back by 7 bases and J by 10 bases. The CDR3 has 14 amino acids. This clonotype has a count of ten or more. Its cognate antigen is unknown. Time point denoted: persistent/refractory GD, antithyroid drugs over 5 years with positive TRAb. RNA isolated from PBMCs was used to make the TCR library. Through Arm-PCR of CDR3 regions and iRepertoire HTBI primers, TCR beta libraries were built. TCRdb used MiXCR to reprocess the multiplex PCR reads, holding one entry per CDR3 protein. The sample contains roughly 500,000 distinct CDR3 sequences, approximately 23% of which appear only once.

This sequence originates from a female donor with Graves disease. The V gene is TRBV6-1, the J gene TRBJ1-6; 7 bases agree with TRBD1. The source was peripheral blood mononuclear cells (PBMCs), collected when the disease was refractory, from a patient treated with antithyroid drugs. CDR3 amino acids: CASTQDRIGSPLHF. The CDR3 DNA is TGTGCCAGCACCCAGGACAGGATAGGCTCACCCCTCCACTTT.